Sequencing of this TCR beta chain was carried out in a study of CD8 T cells in ankylosing spondylitis. Study findings and constraints: Significantly higher representation of disease-linked clones was reported for matched ankylosing spondylitis synovial fluid. Typical of ankylosing spondylitis blood, it appeared, was a TCR beta motif of about eight highly homologous variants. Disease-linked clones, CD8+, were relatively rare in peripheral blood.

This clonotype has just a few counts. Its antigen is still unknown. The V and J ends lost 3 bases and 3 bases, in that order; junction bases with no gene match: 4. The germline V gene encodes CDR1 MNHEY and CDR2 SMNVEV (reference sequence). The CDR3 sequence is 14 residues long. Each TCR beta library was made by quantitative 5'-RACE that incorporated molecular barcodes. TCRdb ran MiXCR on the 5' RACE reads and lists one entry per CDR3 protein. The sample contains 750,000 to 850,000 distinct CDR3 sequences, about an eighth of which appear only once. This receptor was obtained from a male donor with ankylosing spondylitis. Source material: blood, either unsorted or a sorted T cell fraction (not recorded which). The chain joins TRBV27 to TRBJ1-1; 7 nucleotides line up with TRBD1. The CDR3 DNA follows: TGTGCCAGCAGTTTTAAGGGGGCGGACACTGAAGCTTTCTTT. Translated, it gives CASSFKGADTEAFF.